This TCR beta chain was captured by sequencing in a study of blood T cells in healthy people across ages (dated by TCRdb to 2013 to 2016). Regarding the complete study: In model experiments, template switching captured about one uniquely barcoded TCR beta cDNA molecule for every two T cells. Donors were grouped into four age groups: young (average roughly 15 years), middle-aged (around 39), aged (around 60) and long-lived (approximately 78). Age-related changes in TCR beta repertoire diversity were measured in the study by deep sequencing normalized with unique cDNA molecular identifiers. The study analyzed two additional independent replicas of 1 million unique cDNA reads from the same blood draw for two donors, one aged 18 to 30 and one aged 80 or older. Donors of different ages were randomly distributed across sequencing lanes to avoid experimental bias. On the study overall, not on this receptor specifically: The percentage of naive T cells measured by flow cytometry correlated strongly with observed TCR beta diversity. Because profiling used bulk unsorted PBMCs, naive and antigen-experienced compartments could not be compared conclusively. Donor CMV infection status was unknown, potentially confounding age-related changes in expanded clonotypes. Compared with the aged group, the long-lived group had more naive CD4+ T cells, fewer expanded clones and increased TCR diversity, a pattern suggesting age selection. Estimates of total diversity based on one million sequenced T cells were considered lower bounds and underestimates. Observed TCR beta diversity per million T cells fell roughly linearly with age, and a significant reduction was already apparent by age roughly 40.

To note about this clonotype: Which antigen it targets is not known. No base-level quality is on record; no much larger clone is a single base apart.

Systemically healthy Caucasian individuals from Russia, about 38 in total and aged roughly 6 to 100 years, were included as donors. Each donor gave approximately 9.4 milliliters of peripheral blood, drawn into EDTA-treated Vacutainer tubes. Ficoll-Paque density-gradient centrifugation was used to isolate PBMCs, with at least 7 million per sample. Trizol reagent was used to extract total RNA from the PBMCs, yielding at least 6 micrograms per sample. The percentages of naive CD45RAhigh/CD27high T cells were determined by flow cytometry on a PBMC aliquot from every donor. The CDR3 sequence holds 15 residues, the cysteine and phenylalanine included. The entry retains the CDR3 DNA only, 45 bases that are in frame from base 1. CDR1 is given as SQVTM and CDR2 as ANQGSEA, both from the germline V gene. Here V drops 1 base and J drops 1 base, and the junction holds 6 bases not matched to any gene. The method was 5' RACE. A second PCR of about 6 to 11 cycles was performed with a sample-barcoded 5' primer and a J-beta primer mix. Each TCR beta cDNA molecule received a unique molecular identifier from a template-switch 5' adaptor carrying 12 random nucleotides. Each sample yielded at least 3 million CDR3-containing paired-end reads. The Mint cDNA synthesis kit, primed by a TRBC-specific oligonucleotide, was used to synthesize first-strand cDNA from all RNA. All cDNA was treated with uracil-DNA glycosylase and then went through a first 18-cycle PCR with the universal primers M1SS and BC2_uni_R. From the authors' description of their analysis: For normalization, 1 million high-quality reads, each with a distinct molecular identifier, were randomly selected from each sample. Instead of being binned into consensus sequences, reads that shared molecular identifiers were thrown out. CDR3 identification, clonotype clustering and error correction used MiTCR with a Q25 quality threshold and the strictest error-elimination algorithm. A nonparametric unseen species model with Euler transformation was used to estimate lower-bound total TCR beta diversity. The public reads were reanalyzed by TCRdb: fastp trimming at Q25, MiXCR alignment, in-frame beta chains only. Each entry is one CDR3 protein sequence, shown with its most common DNA and genes. TCRdb, not the original authors, processed these V and J calls. Counted in this sample were fewer than 2,000,000 distinct CDR3 sequences; about 39% of them appeared once. The ten largest clonotypes hold around 23% of the sample.

The source is a human donor in good health. The rearrangement joined TRBV29-1 to TRBJ1-2, with TRBD1 identical over 7 junction bases. Sequencing input: blood. The DNA sequence follows: TGCAGCGTTGAAGCCGGTACAGGGGATAACTATGGCTACACCTTC. This sequence encodes CSVEAGTGDNYGYTF. The entire variable domain, with the stretches around the CDR3 drawn from the reference TRBV29-1 and TRBJ1-2 proteins, is SAVISQKPSRDICQRGTSLTIQCQVDSQVTMMFWYRQQPGQSLTLIATANQGSEATYESGFVIDKFPISRPNLTFSTLTVSNMSPEDSSIYLCSVEAGTGDNYGYTFGSGTRLTVV.